This is a list of T cell receptor beta chains from one sample in a study of blood T cells in healthy people across ages. TCRdb independently ran MiXCR on the 5' RACE reads; one entry per CDR3 protein. Among 700,000 to 950,000 distinct CDR3 sequences listed, about 42% were seen once. Sample: blood. These receptors originate from a woman in her sixties or seventies in good health. CDR3s include the opening cysteine and the closing phenylalanine or tryptophan. A D gene is named only where the DNA matches it firmly. Size is omitted from some rows. Given values are once, few, many or a class for expanded clones.

J,size,D,V,DNA,CDR3
TRBJ2-5,NA,NA,TRBV21-1,TGTGCCAGCAGCAAAGGTCTCGGGCTCGGGAGGTACTTC,CASSKGLGLGRYF
TRBJ1-2,NA,NA,TRBV6-6,TGTGCCAGCAAACGAGGGCAGGGCGCTATCTATGGCTACACCTTC,CASKRGQGAIYGYTF
TRBJ2-7,few,TRBD2,TRBV6-5,TGTGCCAGCAGTTACTCGACGGGGGGACTAGCGGTTTCCTACGAGCAGTACTTC,CASSYSTGGLAVSYEQYF
TRBJ2-5,few,TRBD1,TRBV7-2,TGTGCCAGCAGCTTAGGGACAGGGGGTGTAGAGACCCAGTACTTC,CASSLGTGGVETQYF
TRBJ2-2,NA,NA,TRBV27,TGTGCCGGCAGTCGTTCAGGGGCACCCCTCGCGAACACCGGGGAGCTGTTTTTT,CAGSRSGAPLANTGELFF
TRBJ1-4,NA,TRBD1,TRBV6-1,TGTGCCAGCGATAAGGGACAGCCTAATGAAAAACTGTTTTTT,CASDKGQPNEKLFF
TRBJ2-7,many,NA,TRBV25-1,TGTGCCAGCAGGTCATTAGTGGGCAGGTGGTACGAGCAGTACTTC,CASRSLVGRWYEQYF
TRBJ2-3,few,NA,TRBV11-2,TGTGCCAGCAGCGTAAAACGGATCACAGATACGCAGTATTTT,CASSVKRITDTQYF
TRBJ1-1,NA,TRBD1,TRBV7-3,TGTGCCAGCCCCCCCTCCTGGACAGGGGGCGTTGAGTGCACTGAAGCTTTCTTT,CASPPSWTGGVECTEAFF
TRBJ2-1,NA,TRBD2,TRBV20-1,TGCAGTGCTAGGGTAACTAGCGGAGACAATGAGCAGTTCTTC,CSARVTSGDNEQFF
TRBJ1-6,NA,NA,TRBV12-3/TRBV12-4,TGTGCCGGCAGTGGACATCCGGTCCCCTCCGGGAATTCACCCCTCCACTTT,CAGSGHPVPSGNSPLHF
TRBJ1-2,NA,NA,TRBV11-2,TGTGCCAGCTCCGACAGCTTGTATGGCTACACCTTC,CASSDSLYGYTF
TRBJ2-3,NA,TRBD2,TRBV7-3,TGTGCCAGCAGCTGGAGGGGAGCGGGGGACGATACGCAGTATTTT,CASSWRGAGDDTQYF
TRBJ1-2,few,NA,TRBV3-1,TGTGCCAGCAGCCAAGAACCTCTGGGGGCGCGTGGCTACACCTTC,CASSQEPLGARGYTF
TRBJ1-2,NA,NA,TRBV12-3/TRBV12-4,TGTGCCAGCAGTTTTGCCCGGGGTGGCTACACCTTC,CASSFARGGYTF
TRBJ2-5,few,NA,TRBV5-1,TGCGCCAGCAGCTTGGCCGCGAGGGTAGAGGAGTCCCAGTACTTC,CASSLAARVEESQYF
TRBJ1-2,NA,TRBD1,TRBV4-2,TGTGCCAGCAGCCAACGACTCACCGGGACAGGGGGCATGGCCTTCTATGGCTACACCTTC,CASSQRLTGTGGMAFYGYTF
TRBJ2-1,NA,TRBD2,TRBV12-3/TRBV12-4,TGTGCCAGCAGTTTGCGGGAGGCTTTGGGTAATGAGCAGTTCTTC,CASSLREALGNEQFF
TRBJ2-7,NA,NA,TRBV27,TGTGCCAGCAGCGTCCTGCGGTCCTACGAGCAGTACTTC,CASSVLRSYEQYF
TRBJ2-7,NA,NA,TRBV20-1,TGCAGTGCTATAGCCCCGGGACGGACCTACGAGCAGTACTTC,CSAIAPGRTYEQYF
TRBJ2-1,many,TRBD2,TRBV4-1,TGCGCCAGCAGCCAAGATAAATGGAGCGGGGGGGCCGACAATGAGCAGTTCTTC,CASSQDKWSGGADNEQFF
TRBJ2-3,NA,NA,TRBV3-1,TGTGCCAGCAGCTATTCATCCTCTGGGGTGGCGCAGTATTTT,CASSYSSSGVAQYF
TRBJ1-1,few,NA,TRBV6-2/TRBV6-3,TGTGCCAGCAGAATCACCCCCGAGACGTGGAACACTGAAGCTTTCTTT,CASRITPETWNTEAFF
TRBJ1-1,NA,NA,TRBV6-5,TGTGCCAGCAGTTACTCGGGCTGGAACACTGAAGCTTTCTTT,CASSYSGWNTEAFF
TRBJ2-5,few,NA,TRBV10-1,TGCGCCAGCAGTGAGGGACAGCAAGAGACCCAGTACTTC,CASSEGQQETQYF
TRBJ2-5,NA,TRBD2,TRBV6-5,TGTGCCAGCACCGGACTAGCGGGGCAAGAGACCCAGTACTTC,CASTGLAGQETQYF
TRBJ2-2,NA,TRBD2,TRBV7-6,TGTGCCAGCAGCTTAGGGGGCACTACTAGCGGGACCACCGGGGAGCTGTTTTTT,CASSLGGTTSGTTGELFF
TRBJ2-7,few,NA,TRBV15,TGTGCCACCAGCAGAGCCCACAGGGACTCCTACGAGCAGTACTTC,CATSRAHRDSYEQYF
TRBJ2-7,many,NA,TRBV5-1,TGCGCCAGCAGCTTGGAAACAGGGCTTTTATACTCCTACGAGCAGTACTTC,CASSLETGLLYSYEQYF
TRBJ2-2,few,NA,TRBV21-1,TGTGCCAGCAGCAAACGTGCCTCACTGAACACCGGGGAGCTGTTTTTT,CASSKRASLNTGELFF
TRBJ2-1,few,TRBD1,TRBV3-1,TGTGCCAGCAGCACCGGGACAGGGCCCTACAATGAGCAGTTCTTC,CASSTGTGPYNEQFF
TRBJ2-5,NA,TRBD2,TRBV20-1,TGCAGTGCTAGAGATGGCGGGGGAGCCTACCAAGAGACCCAGTACTTC,CSARDGGGAYQETQYF
TRBJ2-7,few,TRBD2,TRBV5-1,TGCGCCACCCGGGAGCCGGGGGGCTACGAGCAGTACTTC,CATREPGGYEQYF
TRBJ2-7,few,NA,TRBV12-3/TRBV12-4,TGTGCCAGCAGTTTAGTACGACAGGATCCCTCCTACGAGCAGTACTTC,CASSLVRQDPSYEQYF
TRBJ2-5,NA,TRBD2,TRBV28,TGTGCCAGCAGCCCGATAGCGGGAGCCCGGATAGAGACCCAGTACTTC,CASSPIAGARIETQYF
TRBJ2-5,NA,TRBD2,TRBV7-2,TGTGCCAGCAGCTTATCCCTGGGACTAGCGGGAGGCTGGAAGACCCAGTACTTC,CASSLSLGLAGGWKTQYF
TRBJ1-4,NA,NA,TRBV6-5,TGTGCCAGCAGGTCGGGATTTCAAGAAAAACTGTTTTTT,CASRSGFQEKLFF
TRBJ2-5,NA,TRBD1,TRBV20-1,TGCAGTGCCCGGACAGGGAGGGAGACCCAGTACTTC,CSARTGRETQYF
TRBJ2-5,few,NA,TRBV6-5,TGTGCCAGCAGCGACTTCATAGGGGGAGTTGAGACCCAGTACTTC,CASSDFIGGVETQYF
TRBJ2-7,once,NA,TRBV20-1,TGCAGTGTTGAGTCCCCAGGCTACGAGCAGTACTTC,CSVESPGYEQYF
TRBJ1-4,NA,TRBD1,TRBV3-1,TGTGCCAGCAGCGCTCGGACAGGGACTAATGAAAAACTGTTTTTT,CASSARTGTNEKLFF
TRBJ2-7,NA,NA,TRBV5-1,TGCGCCAGCAGCGTGGCCGGGGCGGCGGGTCGCTCCTACGAGCAGTACTTC,CASSVAGAAGRSYEQYF
TRBJ1-1,few,NA,TRBV20-1,TGCAGTGCTAGAGATAAGGGGAGGGGGACTGAAGCTTTCTTT,CSARDKGRGTEAFF
TRBJ2-1,few,NA,TRBV12-3/TRBV12-4,TGTGCCAGCACGACTGGGGTCAGGACTTCCTGGGAGCAGTTCTTC,CASTTGVRTSWEQFF
TRBJ2-1,once,TRBD1,TRBV6-1,TGTGCCAGCAGTAAATTTTCGCCGGGACAGGGGGCCCCCTACAATGAGCAGTTCTTC,CASSKFSPGQGAPYNEQFF
TRBJ2-5,NA,NA,TRBV6-1,TGTGCCAGCATGGATAGGGGCGGCGAGACCCAGTACTTC,CASMDRGGETQYF
TRBJ1-2,NA,NA,TRBV6-1,TGTGCCAGCAGCGGGGCTGAGAGGTCAAACTATGGCTACACCTTC,CASSGAERSNYGYTF
TRBJ1-1,NA,TRBD1,TRBV29-1,TGCAGCGTTACGACAGGGGGCTACACTGAAGCTTTCTTT,CSVTTGGYTEAFF
TRBJ2-3,NA,NA,TRBV29-1,TGCAGCTGCCACCTAAGCACAGATACGCAGTATTTT,CSCHLSTDTQYF
TRBJ2-7,many,NA,TRBV7-9,TGTGCCAGCAGCTCGAGCCGGGACCGGCACGAGCAGTACTTC,CASSSSRDRHEQYF
TRBJ1-4,NA,NA,TRBV3-1,TGTGCCAGCACGAACGAAGGAGGGGGACATGAAAAACTGTTTTTT,CASTNEGGGHEKLFF
TRBJ2-3,NA,NA,TRBV20-1,TGCAGTGCTAGTAGCCCTTTCGGGCGGGCTAGCACAGATACGCAGTATTTT,CSASSPFGRASTDTQYF
TRBJ2-7,NA,NA,TRBV4-3,TGCGCCAGCAGTTCTCAGGCCGGCTACAATGAGCAGTACTTC,CASSSQAGYNEQYF
TRBJ2-6,few,NA,TRBV27,TGTGCCAGCAGCCTACGACAGTTCTCTGGGGCCAACGTCCTGACTTTC,CASSLRQFSGANVLTF
TRBJ2-3,NA,NA,TRBV11-3,TGTACCAGCAGCTTAGTTAGGACATCATGCACAGATACGCAGTATTTT,CTSSLVRTSCTDTQYF